This passage covers 30 T cell receptor beta chains from one sample sequenced in a study of identical twins. TCRdb reprocessed the 5' RACE reads via MiXCR and lists one record per CDR3 protein. The sample lists 310,000 or so distinct CDR3 sequences; nearly 9.5% were seen once. These same records also appear under a second study, on yellow fever vaccine responses in identical twins.

The specimen sequenced was CD8+ T cells sorted from blood. Receptor source: a woman aged 18-29 years in good health.

V and J are TRBV6-1 and TRBJ1-5; TRBD1 matches at 10 bases. V dropped 6 bases and J dropped 2; count of bases not matched to a gene: 4. The germline V gene encodes CDR1 MNHNS and CDR2 SASEGT. The CDR3 totals 15 residues. CDR3 residues: CASSDRGLGNQPQHF. The CDR3 bases are TGTGCCAGCAGCGACAGGGGGCTTGGCAATCAGCCCCAGCATTTT.

This clonotype was seen many times. J is TRBJ2-1 and V is TRBV6-6; 10 positions match TRBD2. The CDR3 runs 13 residues. V was clipped by 4 bases and J by 8 bases; unmatched bases: 2. Germline CDR1 is MNHNY and CDR2 is SVGAGI (reference sequence). The CDR3 DNA follows: TGTGCCAGCAGTTGGACTAGCGGCGATGAGCAGTTCTTC. Amino acids: CASSWTSGDEQFF.

The chain combines TRBV20-1 with TRBJ2-7, with D perhaps matching TRBD2 (6 bases). This CDR3 region has 14 residues. CDR1 DFQATT and CDR2 SNEGSKA come from the germline V gene (reference sequence). Trimming left V 5 bases short and J 6 bases short, with 20 bases between. CDR3 sequence: CSASEGAPPGEQYF. The CDR3 bases are TGCAGTGCTTCGGAGGGTGCCCCTCCGGGCGAGCAGTACTTC.

This clonotype was detected many times. This chain uses TRBV6-5 with TRBJ2-2; D is perhaps TRBD1 or TRBD2 (5 bases each). The CDR3 spans 16 residues. The germline V gene has CDR1 MNHEY and CDR2 SVGAGI. With 3 bases removed from V and 0 bases from J, the gap between germline ends came to 11 bases. The DNA for the CDR3 is TGTGCCAGCAGTTATTGGGACGGATCGAACACCGGGGAGCTGTTTTTT. Translation: CASSYWDGSNTGELFF.

Details on this clonotype: This could be a read error, since a much larger clone is one nucleotide away. The chain employs TRBV27 and TRBJ2-1, with D perhaps TRBD1 or TRBD2 (5 bases each). Trimming pared 5 bases from V and 5 bases from J, leaving 10 bases between. The germline gives CDR1 MNHEY, CDR2 SMNVEV (reference sequence). The CDR3 covers 13 residues. In DNA, the CDR3 is TGTGCCAGCAGTCCAGGGACCAACAATGAGCAGTTCTTC. Its translation is CASSPGTNNEQFF.

This clonotype was seen ten or more times. The chain carries TRBV7-9 and TRBJ2-7, with D unresolved. V was clipped by 4 bases and J by 5 bases, with 18 bases between them. The length of the CDR3 is 15 residues. Germline CDR1 and CDR2: SEHNR and FQNEAQ (reference sequence). The CDR3 loop reads CASSSQRSAVDEQYF. The CDR3 bases are TGTGCCAGCAGCTCCCAGCGCTCTGCAGTCGACGAGCAGTACTTC. Supplemented by reference TRBV7-9 and TRBJ2-7, the full variable domain reads DTGVSQNPRHKITKRGQNVTFRCDPISEHNRLYWYRQTLGQGPEFLTYFQNEAQLEKSRLLSDRFSAERPKGSFSTLEIQRTEQGDSAMYLCASSSQRSAVDEQYFGPGTRLTVT.

The chain links TRBV7-8 to TRBJ1-1; D uncertain. Germline V CDR1 and CDR2: SGHVS, FQNEAQ. The V end lost 0 bases, the J end lost 11 bases, and 16 bases lay between the germline ends. The CDR3 runs to 14 residues. In DNA, the CDR3 is TGTGCCAGCAGCTTAGCTCTTGCCGCGGGGTTGGCTTTCTTT. Protein product: CASSLALAAGLAFF.

This clonotype was seen only a few times. This chain uses TRBV12-5 with TRBJ2-7, with TRBD1 matching 8 bases. The CDR3 sequence is 17 residues long. The junction had 11 bases not matched to a gene; V was cut back by 1 base and J by 3 bases. Germline CDR1 reads LGHNT; CDR2 reads FRNRAP. CDR3 sequence: CASGLGPDRAKNYEQYF. The CDR3 DNA sequence: TGTGCTAGTGGTTTGGGCCCGGACAGGGCGAAAAACTACGAGCAGTACTTC.

The genes are TRBV7-9 and TRBJ1-1; weak D call: TRBD1 (6 bases). CDR1 is SEHNR, CDR2 FQNEAQ, per germline (reference sequence). Trimming shortened V by 5 bases and J by 1 base, and 14 bases separated the two germline ends. The CDR3 is made up of 15 amino acids. Written as DNA, the CDR3 is TGTGCCAGCAGCCAAAACAGGGAGACGAACACTGAAGCTTTCTTT. Translation: CASSQNRETNTEAFF. Full variable domain (outside the CDR3, taken from reference TRBV7-9 and TRBJ1-1): DTGVSQNPRHKITKRGQNVTFRCDPISEHNRLYWYRQTLGQGPEFLTYFQNEAQLEKSRLLSDRFSAERPKGSFSTLEIQRTEQGDSAMYLCASSQNRETNTEAFFGQGTRLTVV.

Only a few counts were recorded for this clonotype. The chain joins TRBV19 to TRBJ2-5; TRBD2 matches at 7 bases. Germline CDR1 reads LNHDA; CDR2 reads SQIVND (reference sequence). This CDR3 contains 15 residues. V shed 4 bases and J 5 bases; nucleotides not matched to a gene: 10. This CDR3 reads CASSKSSGVGETQYF. For the CDR3, the DNA is TGTGCCAGTAGTAAATCAAGCGGGGTTGGGGAGACCCAGTACTTC.

There are a few counts of this clonotype. The chain is built from TRBV7-6 and TRBJ2-1; D may be TRBD2 (5 bases). Between the trimmed V and J ends, which lost 4 bases and 1 base, there was a span of 14 bases. CDR1 is SGHVS, CDR2 FNYEAQ, per germline. The CDR3 runs 16 residues. Here the CDR3 reads CASSSAGGPSYNEQFF. The CDR3, as DNA: TGTGCCAGCAGCTCGGCGGGCGGGCCTTCCTACAATGAGCAGTTCTTC.

This clonotype was detected only a few times. V gene TRBV28 combines with J gene TRBJ2-7, with D possibly being TRBD2 (5 bases). CDR1 MDHEN and CDR2 SYDVKM come from the germline V gene. Trimming took 6 bases from V and 5 from J, leaving 17 bases between them. The CDR3 length is 14 residues. CDR3 sequence reads: CASSVALVDHEQYF. CDR3 nucleotides: TGTGCCAGCAGCGTAGCACTAGTAGACCACGAGCAGTACTTC.

This clonotype appeared a few times. The chain joins TRBV6-2 or TRBV6-3 to TRBJ2-7; perhaps TRBD2 as D (6 bases). Germline CDR1 reads MNHEY; CDR2 reads SVGEGT. The germline V and J ends were trimmed by 11 bases and 2 bases, with 13 bases remaining between them. There are 12 residues in the CDR3. The CDR3 here is CAAGRDPYEQYF. In DNA, the CDR3 is TGTGCCGCTGGGCGGGACCCCTACGAGCAGTACTTC.

This clonotype was detected ten times or more. The chain combines TRBV7-9 with TRBJ2-7; 7 bases fit TRBD1. This CDR3 spans 16 amino acids. CDR1 SEHNR and CDR2 FQNEAQ come from the germline V gene (reference sequence). Unmatched junction bases numbered 10, after V lost 5 bases and J lost 0 bases. The CDR3 DNA sequence: TGTGCCAGCAGCCCGCCAGGACAGGAAAGCTCCTACGAGCAGTACTTC. It specifies CASSPPGQESSYEQYF.

In its sample, this clonotype was seen many times. CDR3 in amino acids: CASSSSSLETQYF. The DNA of the CDR3 is TGTGCCAGCAGCTCGTCGTCACTAGAGACCCAGTACTTC. The J gene is TRBJ2-5, the V gene TRBV7-9; D not resolved. The germline V and J ends were trimmed by 4 bases and 4 bases, with 10 bases remaining between them. The V gene's germline CDR1 is SEHNR and CDR2 FQNEAQ (reference sequence). CDR3 length: 13 residues. Looking up the rest from reference TRBV7-9 and TRBJ2-5 gives the full variable domain: DTGVSQNPRHKITKRGQNVTFRCDPISEHNRLYWYRQTLGQGPEFLTYFQNEAQLEKSRLLSDRFSAERPKGSFSTLEIQRTEQGDSAMYLCASSSSSLETQYFGPGTRLLVL.

This clonotype turned up a few times. This chain uses TRBV15 with TRBJ2-7; 8 nucleotides match TRBD1. The length of the CDR3 is 14 residues. With V trimmed by 5 bases and J by 2 bases, 5 bases remained unmatched. Germline CDR1 LNHNV, CDR2 YYDKDF (reference sequence). CDR3 bases: TGTGCCACCAGCGACAGGGGCCGCACCTACGAGCAGTACTTC. Translating gives CATSDRGRTYEQYF.

This clonotype was observed at least ten times. The chain couples TRBV20-1 to TRBJ2-5, with 8 bases matching TRBD2. Per the germline V gene, CDR1 is DFQATT and CDR2 is SNEGSKA (reference sequence). Unmatched junction bases numbered 7, after V lost 5 bases and J lost 5 bases. CDR3 length equals 13 residues. The CDR3 nucleotides are TGCAGTGCTCTTAGCGGGACGGAGGAGACCCAGTACTTC. This encodes CSALSGTEETQYF.

This clonotype was observed a handful of times. The chain carries TRBV3-1 and TRBJ2-5, with no clear D. The CDR3 is 15 residues long. Germline V gives CDR1 LGHDT, CDR2 YNNKEL (reference sequence). V was clipped by 4 bases and J by 0 bases, with 12 bases between them. The CDR3 nucleotides read TGTGCCAGCAGCCCCGCCCTCCGAAACCAAGAGACCCAGTACTTC. Amino acids: CASSPALRNQETQYF.

This clonotype was counted between two and nine times. An end of the junction differs from the germline gene, which may be a read error. The V gene is TRBV7-9, the J gene TRBJ2-7; 10 positions agree with TRBD1. This CDR3 is built from 16 residues. CDR1 and CDR2 from the germline V gene are SEHNR and FQNEAQ (reference sequence). The CDR3 region has the DNA TGTGCCGGCAGCGGGTTGACAGGGGGCCGTCCCTACGAGCAGTACTTC. This codes for CAGSGLTGGRPYEQYF.

This clonotype was seen many times. The J gene is TRBJ2-5, the V gene TRBV5-1, with a possible D match to TRBD1 (6 bases). The CDR3 is made up of 14 amino acids. Germline lookup yields CDR1 SGHRS and CDR2 YFSETQ. V was shortened by 3 bases and J by 2 bases, with 11 bases between the two germline ends. The CDR3 sequence is CASSSWDIQETQYF. The CDR3 region has the DNA TGCGCCAGCAGCTCCTGGGACATACAAGAGACCCAGTACTTC.

J is TRBJ2-7 and V is TRBV12-3 or TRBV12-4; tentative D call: TRBD2 (5 bases). This CDR3 spans 15 amino acids. The V end was cut by 6 bases, the J end by 0 bases, with 15 bases between. CDR3 loop: CASRPRDSYSYEQYF. The CDR3 DNA follows: TGTGCCAGCAGACCGAGGGATTCTTACTCCTACGAGCAGTACTTC.

A few counts support this clonotype. The chain uses TRBV5-4 and TRBJ1-1; D remains unclear. Trimming took 5 bases from V and 4 from J, leaving 9 bases between them. Looked up from germline, CDR1 is SGHNT and CDR2 is YYREEE (reference sequence). CDR3 length equals 12 residues. The CDR3 is CASSHGSTEAFF. DNA for the CDR3: TGTGCCAGCAGTCACGGGAGCACTGAAGCTTTCTTT. The whole variable domain, remainder taken from reference TRBV5-4 and TRBJ1-1, is ETGVTQSPTHLIKTRGQQVTLRCSSQSGHNTVSWYQQALGQGPQFIFQYYREEENGRGNFPPRFSGLQFPNYSSELNVNALELDDSALYLCASSHGSTEAFFGQGTRLTVV.

This clonotype has at least ten counts. The chain uses TRBV20-1 and TRBJ2-5; the D gene is possibly TRBD1 (6 bases). Trimming removed 6 bases at V and 5 bases at J, with 22 bases between. Per germline, CDR1 DFQATT and CDR2 SNEGSKA (reference sequence). The CDR3 spans 15 residues. The chain's CDR3 is CSATYSKGVDETQYF. The CDR3, as DNA: TGCAGTGCAACCTACTCCAAGGGGGTGGATGAGACCCAGTACTTC.

The chain is built from TRBV11-2 and TRBJ2-5, with D perhaps TRBD2 (6 bases). The V end was cut by 4 bases, the J end by 4 bases, with 19 bases between. The CDR3 is 16 residues long. Germline-derived CDR1 and CDR2 are SGHAT and FQNNGV. CDR3 protein: CASSSETRGGGETQYF. The CDR3 region has the DNA TGTGCCAGCAGCTCGGAGACTAGAGGTGGGGGAGAGACCCAGTACTTC.

This clonotype was detected a few times. The chain uses TRBV24-1 and TRBJ2-7; no firm D call. CDR1 and CDR2 from the germline V gene are KGHDR and SFDVKD. There are 20 residues in the CDR3. V lost 1 base and J lost 2, with 26 bases in between. The CDR3 loop reads CATSDLSSTENHPKTYEQYF. CDR3 DNA sequence: TGTGCCACCAGTGATTTATCCTCCACAGAAAATCACCCTAAAACCTACGAGCAGTACTTC.

This clonotype was seen only a few times. The chain links TRBV3-1 to TRBJ2-5, with a weak D call TRBD2 (5 bases). V gave up 0 bases and J gave up 2 bases, with 10 bases separating them. Germline V gene lookup returns CDR1 LGHDT and CDR2 YNNKEL (reference sequence). The CDR3 spans 15 residues. CDR3 protein: CASSQEGAVQETQYF. CDR3 sequence (DNA): TGTGCCAGCAGCCAAGAAGGAGCGGTTCAAGAGACCCAGTACTTC.

The sample holds many counts of this clonotype. The chain couples TRBV7-9 to TRBJ2-2, with 10 bases that match TRBD1. The CDR3 has 16 amino acids. The germline V gene encodes CDR1 SEHNR and CDR2 FQNEAQ (reference sequence). J was trimmed by 5 bases and V by 5 bases; bases with no gene match: 8. In DNA, the CDR3 is TGTGCCAGCAGCCCTCGACAGGGGGCATGGACCGGGGAGCTGTTTTTT. Translated: CASSPRQGAWTGELFF.

This clonotype was seen at least ten times. The CDR3 bases are TGTGCCACCAGTGACGGGACAGGGGGCTTCTACGAGCAGTACTTC. Amino acids: CATSDGTGGFYEQYF. The V call is TRBV24-1, the J call TRBJ2-7, with 12 bases matching TRBD1. Trimming removed 4 bases from V and 3 bases from J; junction bases left unmatched: 3. Germline V gives CDR1 KGHDR, CDR2 SFDVKD. CDR3 length equals 15 residues.

This clonotype was observed a few times. The chain couples TRBV7-9 to TRBJ2-5, with D possibly being TRBD1 (7 bases). Trimming removed 5 bases from V and 3 bases from J, with 22 bases in between. The CDR3 is 17 amino acids. Germline V gene lookup returns CDR1 SEHNR and CDR2 FQNEAQ (reference sequence). This CDR3 reads CASSALLEGAWEETQYF. In DNA, the CDR3 is TGTGCCAGCAGCGCCCTCCTGGAGGGGGCTTGGGAAGAGACCCAGTACTTC.

In this sample, this clonotype turned up many times. This chain links TRBV4-3 with TRBJ2-5; 11 nucleotides align to TRBD2. Germline CDR1 reads LGHNA; CDR2 reads YSLEER. This CDR3 region has 15 residues. With V trimmed by 3 bases and J by 12 bases, 12 bases remained unmatched. Here the CDR3 reads CASSHSGTSGLPKYF. In DNA, the CDR3 is TGCGCCAGCAGCCATTCCGGGACTAGCGGTCTCCCCAAGTACTTC.